The 26 T cell receptor beta chains given below trace back to one sample, sequenced in a study of post-analysis software for immune sequencing data. Study conclusions and caveats: Patients carried roughly 5 TRBV segments more frequently than controls did, and TRBV5-6, TRBV5-1 and TRBV20-1 were among them.

Their antigen targets remain unknown. Tagging with unique molecular identifiers was a feature of the TCR beta cDNA libraries. MiXCR was run by TCRdb on the PCR reads, yielding one entry per CDR3 protein. Of approximately 400,000 distinct CDR3 sequences in the sample, about a third were seen once. Sequenced sample: blood. The source of these receptors is a girl aged 10 to 17 with multiple sclerosis.

The V call is TRBV11-2, the J call TRBJ2-1; no firm D call. From germline, CDR1 is SGHAT and CDR2 FQNNGV. There are 16 residues in the CDR3. V lost 1 base and J lost 8, with 18 bases in between. This CDR3 is CASSLVTVGPGDEQFF. The CDR3 DNA is TGTGCCAGCAGCTTAGTAACCGTCGGCCCCGGAGATGAGCAGTTCTTC.

This clonotype occurred a few times. The chain links TRBV29-1 to TRBJ2-5; 10 nucleotides match TRBD1. With V trimmed by 5 bases and J by 4 bases, 7 bases remained unmatched. Per the germline V gene, CDR1 is SQVTM and CDR2 is ANQGSEA. CDR3 length equals 14 residues. CDR3 coding DNA: TGCAGCGTTAAGACGACAGGGGGCAGAGAGACCCAGTACTTC. Amino acid sequence: CSVKTTGGRETQYF.

Concerning this clonotype: The junction and the germline gene differ at one end; a read error may be behind it. This chain links TRBV7-6 with TRBJ2-7, with 10 nucleotides matching TRBD2. Germline-derived CDR1 and CDR2 are SGHVS and FNYEAQ. The CDR3 sequence is 15 residues long. CDR3: CASSRLAGGSYEQHF. The CDR3 bases are TGTGCCAGCAGCCGGTTAGCGGGGGGCTCCTACGAGCAGCACTTC.

The sample holds many counts of this clonotype. V usage is TRBV4-1 and J usage is TRBJ2-1; 12 bases line up with TRBD1. Germline V lookup: CDR1 MGHRA, CDR2 YSYEKL. The CDR3 length is 19 residues. After removal of 1 base from V and 7 bases from J, the junction contained 14 bases not matched to a gene. The DNA of the CDR3 is TGCGCCAGCAGCCAAGCCGGGACAGGGGGCGCGAGTGGGAGGAATGAGCAGTTCTTC. Translation gives CASSQAGTGGASGRNEQFF.

With regard to this clonotype: A junction boundary mismatches the germline segment, possibly from a read error. The V and J genes are TRBV12-3 or TRBV12-4 and TRBJ2-1; D is possibly TRBD1 or TRBD2 (7 bases each). This CDR3 has 17 residues. This chain's CDR3 is CASRLVRGGGSCNEQFF. The CDR3 coding sequence is TGTGCCAGCAGATTAGTCAGGGGAGGGGGCTCCTGCAATGAGCAGTTCTTC.

Only a few counts were recorded for this clonotype. The V gene is TRBV27, the J gene TRBJ2-7, with D unresolved. V lost 8 bases and J lost 5, with 28 bases in between. CDR1 is MNHEY and CDR2 is SMNVEV in the germline V gene (reference sequence). The CDR3 loop spans 17 amino acids. The CDR3 coding sequence is TGTGCCAGCTCCCAACCACCCTACCCATTGAGTAACGACGAGCAGTACTTC. Protein product: CASSQPPYPLSNDEQYF.

This chain joins TRBV6-5 and TRBJ1-4; TRBD1 agrees at 8 bases. The germline V gene encodes CDR1 MNHEY and CDR2 SVGAGI. V was pared by 0 bases and J by 0 bases, with 6 bases of the junction left unmatched. The CDR3 extends over 18 amino acids. The CDR3 reads CASSYSVPGQATNEKLFF. DNA of the CDR3: TGTGCCAGCAGTTACTCGGTCCCGGGACAGGCAACTAATGAAAAACTGTTTTTT.

This clonotype was counted between two and nine times. The CDR3 sequence: CSALRGRYYNEQFF. The CDR3 DNA reads as TGCAGTGCCCTCAGGGGCCGGTACTACAATGAGCAGTTCTTC. The rearrangement joins TRBV20-1 to TRBJ2-1; D perhaps matches TRBD1 (6 bases). Germline V CDR1 and CDR2: DFQATT, SNEGSKA (reference sequence). The V end was cut by 6 bases, the J end by 3 bases, with 15 bases between. This CDR3 is built from 14 residues.

This clonotype was counted a few times. V is TRBV5-1 and J is TRBJ1-2; D not resolved. Looked up from germline, CDR1 is SGHRS and CDR2 is YFSETQ. The CDR3 contains 16 residues. V was trimmed by 1 base and J by 1 base, leaving 14 bases between them. The CDR3 loop is CASSLRQDLNNYGYTF. The CDR3 DNA follows: TGCGCCAGCAGCTTGAGGCAGGACCTAAATAACTATGGCTACACCTTC.

The chain recombines TRBV29-1 with TRBJ2-7; D is tentatively TRBD1 or TRBD2 (6 bases each). The CDR3 covers 20 residues. CDR1 is SQVTM and CDR2 is ANQGSEA in the germline V gene. V lost 5 bases and J 3 bases, leaving 35 bases between the germline ends. The CDR3 is CSVSNPTFPFQGRRDYEQYF. As DNA, the CDR3 is TGCAGCGTTTCGAACCCCACCTTCCCTTTCCAGGGGAGGAGGGACTACGAGCAGTACTTC.

The CDR3 loop is CASSPGLAGVQETQYF. For the CDR3, the DNA is TGTGCCAGCAGCCCTGGACTAGCGGGGGTCCAAGAGACCCAGTACTTC. The rearrangement joins TRBV3-1 to TRBJ2-5; TRBD2 agrees at 13 bases. The CDR3 length is 16 residues. V dropped 4 bases and J dropped 1; count of bases not matched to a gene: 3. In germline, CDR1 is LGHDT, CDR2 YNNKEL (reference sequence).

The chain is built from TRBV7-9 and TRBJ2-1; D is perhaps TRBD1 (6 bases). The CDR3 sequence is 14 residues long. CDR1 is SEHNR and CDR2 is FQNEAQ in the germline V gene (reference sequence). Trimming pared 1 base from V and 6 bases from J, leaving 10 bases between. This CDR3 reads CASSLDRAGNEQFF. The CDR3, as DNA: TGTGCCAGCAGCTTAGACAGGGCGGGCAATGAGCAGTTCTTC.

The chain combines TRBV9 with TRBJ1-6, with D possibly matching TRBD1 (5 bases). Germline V gene data show CDR1 as SGDLS and CDR2 as YYNGEE. V was cut by 3 bases and J by 5 bases, with 12 bases left in between. The CDR3 is 15 residues long. The DNA of the CDR3 is TGTGCCAGCAGCGCCGGGGGGGGAGATAATTCACCCCTCCACTTT. It specifies CASSAGGGDNSPLHF.

This clonotype was counted only a few times. The chain is built from TRBV7-2 and TRBJ1-2, with D tentatively TRBD1 (5 bases). The ends were cut back, 1 base at V and 4 bases at J, with 16 bases in the middle. Germline values: CDR1 SGHTA, CDR2 FQGNSA. The CDR3 is 16 residues long. The CDR3 reads CASSLDMGGWGYGYTF. The CDR3 region has the DNA TGTGCCAGCAGCTTAGATATGGGGGGTTGGGGCTATGGCTACACCTTC. Based on the CDR3 plus reference TRBV7-2 and TRBJ1-2, the full variable domain is GAGVSQSPSNKVTEKGKDVELRCDPISGHTALYWYRQSLGQGLEFLIYFQGNSAPDKSGLPSDRFSAERTGGSVSTLTIQRTQQEDSAVYLCASSLDMGGWGYGYTFGSGTRLTVV.

The gene calls are TRBV24-1 and TRBJ2-1, with D perhaps given as TRBD1 or TRBD2 (5 bases each). CDR1 is KGHDR and CDR2 is SFDVKD in the germline V gene. The V and J ends lost 3 bases and 8 bases respectively, with 22 bases between them. CDR3 length equals 17 residues. The CDR3 is CATSDPRGAGTEDEQFF. CDR3 nucleotide sequence: TGTGCCACCAGTGATCCCCGAGGGGCAGGGACCGAGGATGAGCAGTTCTTC.

This chain joins TRBV6-6 and TRBJ1-5; possibly TRBD1 for D (6 bases). The CDR3 extends over 16 amino acids. V was pared by 2 bases and J by 2 bases, with 13 bases between. Germline CDR1 reads MNHNY; CDR2 reads SVGAGI (reference sequence). CDR3 DNA: TGTGCCAGCAGTTACGGGGGGCCGAGGGGCAATCAGCCCCAGCATTTT. Protein: CASSYGGPRGNQPQHF.

This clonotype was counted a few times. The CDR3 DNA follows: TGTGCCAGCAGCTTCGCGGGGGGGCCCTACAATGAGCAGTTCTTC. This codes for CASSFAGGPYNEQFF. The chain links TRBV7-3 to TRBJ2-1, with 9 bases aligning to TRBD2. The trim removed 3 bases at V and 2 bases at J, leaving 2 bases unmatched. CDR1 and CDR2 from the germline V gene are SGHTA and FQGTGA. CDR3 length: 15 amino acids.

V usage is TRBV12-3 or TRBV12-4 and J usage is TRBJ2-1; D perhaps matches TRBD1 (6 bases). V was shortened by 6 bases and J by 13 bases, with 13 bases between the two germline ends. CDR3 size: 11 residues. CDR3 coding DNA: TGTGCCAGCAGCTCCCCGACAGGACAGTTCTTC. Its protein product is CASSSPTGQFF.

This clonotype showed up just a few times. The rearrangement links TRBV18 to TRBJ2-7; weak D call: TRBD1 (6 bases). Between the trimmed V and J ends, which lost 6 bases and 0 bases, there was a span of 15 bases. CDR3 length: 15 residues. Germline CDR1 and CDR2: KGHSH and LQKENI. DNA for the CDR3: TGTGCCAGCTCTCCGAATTGGGACAACTCCTACGAGCAGTACTTC. Its translation is CASSPNWDNSYEQYF.

The chain is built from TRBV7-6 and TRBJ2-3; 9 bases are a match to TRBD2. The V gene end was trimmed by 1 base and the J gene end by 5 bases; junction bases not matched to a gene: 4. Germline CDR1 reads SGHVS; CDR2 reads FNYEAQ. This CDR3 has 15 residues. The CDR3 DNA sequence: TGTGCCAGCAGCTTAGGCGGGGGGGCGAAAGATACGCAGTATTTT. Its translation is CASSLGGGAKDTQYF.

Of note for this clonotype: As the CDR3 is not closed by the conserved phenylalanine or tryptophan, this likely results from a read error. The chain is built from TRBV7-3 and TRBJ2-7; perhaps TRBD1 as D (5 bases). This CDR3 has 13 amino acids. Germline V CDR1 and CDR2: SGHTA, FQGTGA. Trimming cost V 5 bases and J 7 bases, with 15 bases left between them. This CDR3 is CASSPNRLGEQYC. CDR3 coding DNA: TGTGCCAGCAGCCCTAACAGGTTAGGGGAGCAGTACTGC.

This clonotype has more than one count but fewer than ten. The V and J genes are TRBV12-3 or TRBV12-4 and TRBJ2-1, with a possible D match to TRBD1 (7 bases). This CDR3 region has 17 residues. V lost 1 base, J lost 5 bases, and 18 bases lay in between. For the CDR3, the DNA is TGTGCCAGCAGTTTAGGGAGGGACAGAAGAAGTAACAATGAGCAGTTCTTC. It translates to CASSLGRDRRSNNEQFF.

This clonotype was counted only a few times. The CDR3 loop is CASSLRGQLDTQYF. For the CDR3, the DNA is TGCGCCAGCAGCCTAAGGGGACAGCTGGATACGCAGTATTTT. The rearrangement joins TRBV4-1 to TRBJ2-3, with 7 bases that match TRBD1. The germline V gene encodes CDR1 MGHRA and CDR2 YSYEKL. The CDR3 runs 14 residues. With 4 bases clipped from V and 6 bases from J, the junction kept 7 bases outside the gene matches.

To note about this clonotype: An end of the junction does not agree with germline; a read error may underlie this. This chain connects TRBV13 to TRBJ2-5; 11 positions match TRBD1. The CDR3 spans 15 residues. CDR1 PRHDT and CDR2 FYEKMQ come from the germline V gene (reference sequence). CDR3 residues: CASSVGFGTGGAQYF. CDR3 nucleotides: TGTGCCAGCAGCGTAGGATTTGGGACAGGGGGAGCCCAGTACTTC.

As for this clonotype: Given a much more abundant clone one base away, this may be a read error. This chain connects TRBV20-1 to TRBJ2-5; TRBD1 or TRBD2 may be the D gene (6 bases each). Germline CDR1 reads DFQATT; CDR2 reads SNEGSKA (reference sequence). The germline V and J ends were trimmed by 5 bases and 6 bases, with 22 bases remaining between them. The CDR3 is 15 amino acids. CDR3 DNA: TGCAGTGCTGCGGAGGGGGGCAGAGGGAGTAAGACCCAGTACTTC. It translates to CSAAEGGRGSKTQYF.

This chain connects TRBV6-1 to TRBJ1-2, with D hard to call. CDR3 length: 13 amino acids. From germline, CDR1 is MNHNS and CDR2 SASEGT. The V gene lost 4 bases and the J gene lost 7 bases, with 13 bases spanning the gap. CDR3: CASSGRTDGGYTF. CDR3 DNA sequence: TGTGCCAGCAGTGGCCGGACCGATGGTGGCTACACCTTC.